Below, 27 T cell receptor beta chains from the same sample are listed, as sequenced in a study of blood T cell repertoires in COVID-19. Using immunoSEQ multiplex PCR, the repertoire was profiled, and TCRdb retains in-frame clones only, with some absent. The table shows roughly 100,000 clones, with about four fifths occurring only once. Input material: peripheral blood. Source of these receptors: a woman aged 80 or over with active or convalescent COVID-19.

J is TRBJ1-5 and V is TRBV6-6; TRBD1 might be the D (5 bases). V lost 5 bases, J lost 2 bases, and 16 bases lay in between. This CDR3 region has 16 residues. Germline CDR1 MNHNY, CDR2 SVGAGI (reference sequence). The CDR3 region has the DNA TGTGCCAGCAGTCAAGGTTGGGAAGGGGGCAATCAGCCCCAGCATTTT. As protein: CASSQGWEGGNQPQHF.

The V and J genes are TRBV6-2 or TRBV6-3 and TRBJ2-6; weak D call: TRBD1 (6 bases). The CDR3 spans 18 residues. Trimming left V 4 bases short and J 0 bases short, with 16 bases between. Germline V gene sequence: CDR1 MNHEY, CDR2 SVGEGT. The CDR3 loop reads CASSWGPGTISGANVLTF. The DNA of the CDR3 is TGTGCCAGCAGTTGGGGGCCAGGTACTATCTCTGGGGCCAACGTCCTGACTTTC.

This clone appeared a few times. CDR3 sequence: CASSSSGVVPRDEKLFF. The CDR3 bases are TGTGCCAGCAGCTCCTCCGGGGTGGTTCCACGGGATGAAAAACTGTTTTTT. V is TRBV7-8 and J is TRBJ1-4; no clear D. Trimming pared 4 bases from V and 6 bases from J, leaving 21 bases between. CDR3 length: 17 residues. Germline values: CDR1 SGHVS, CDR2 FQNEAQ.

This clone turned up a few times. The gene calls are TRBV7-9 and TRBJ1-3, with unresolved D. CDR1 and CDR2 (germline): SEHNR, FQNEAQ (reference sequence). V lost 5 bases, J lost 4 bases, and 21 bases lay in between. CDR3 length equals 17 residues. The CDR3 DNA follows: TGTGCCAGCAGCCCACCACGGCGGTTGTCTAGCGGAAACACCATATATTTT. Translation: CASSPPRRLSSGNTIYF.

This clone has only a few counts. The chain combines TRBV9 with TRBJ1-4, with a weak D call TRBD1 (5 bases). Trimming stripped 0 bases from V and 5 bases from J, with 8 bases between. Germline CDR1 SGDLS, CDR2 YYNGEE. CDR3 length: 14 amino acids. CDR3 amino acids: CASSVAGSNEKLFF. CDR3 bases: TGTGCCAGCAGCGTAGCAGGGTCGAATGAAAAACTGTTTTTT.

This clone was picked up one time. This chain links TRBV18 with TRBJ1-6; 8 bases agree with TRBD1. The length of the CDR3 is 15 residues. CDR1 is KGHSH and CDR2 is LQKENI in the germline V gene. Trimming cost V 6 bases and J 9 bases; bases outside gene matches: 10. The CDR3 region has the DNA TGTGCCAGCTCCGCGGGACAGGTCGGTTCTTCACCCCTCCACTTT. This codes for CASSAGQVGSSPLHF.

In this sample, this clone turned up many times. This sequence joins TRBV11-1 and TRBJ2-5; 7 bases are shared with TRBD1. Unmatched junction bases numbered 6, after V lost 4 bases and J lost 4 bases. The length of the CDR3 is 14 residues. Germline V gene data show CDR1 as SGHAT and CDR2 as FQDESV (reference sequence). CDR3 region: CASSSRQGRETQYF. In DNA, the CDR3 is TGTGCCAGCAGCTCCCGACAGGGCAGAGAGACCCAGTACTTC.

The chain links TRBV9 to TRBJ2-1, with TRBD2 identical over 13 bases. The CDR3 is made up of 16 amino acids. V lost 3 bases and J lost 6; bases outside the gene matches: 6. Germline CDR1 is SGDLS and CDR2 is YYNGEE. CDR3 DNA sequence: TGTGCCAGCAGCGCCAGACTAGCGGGGGGTACCAATGAGCAGTTCTTC. As protein: CASSARLAGGTNEQFF.

This chain joins TRBV28 and TRBJ1-1; 9 bases line up with TRBD1. The CDR3 totals 14 residues. Germline V gives CDR1 MDHEN, CDR2 SYDVKM. The ends lost 5 bases at V and 1 base at J; junction bases unmatched: 2. The CDR3 coding sequence is TGTGCCAGCAGTCGACAGGGGGGGAACACTGAAGCTTTCTTT. Residues: CASSRQGGNTEAFF.

This chain joins TRBV13 and TRBJ1-1; the D is unclear. CDR1 is PRHDT and CDR2 is FYEKMQ in the germline V gene (reference sequence). CDR3 size: 12 residues. Trimming left V 6 bases short and J 4 bases short, with 9 bases between. For the CDR3, the DNA is TGTGCCAGCAGTTCCTTCCCCACTGAAGCTTTCTTT. This gives the protein CASSSFPTEAFF.

Only one count was recorded for this clone. The gene calls are TRBV7-9 and TRBJ1-2; D might be TRBD1 (6 bases). Per germline, CDR1 SEHNR and CDR2 FQNEAQ (reference sequence). The CDR3 sequence is 14 residues long. The V and J ends lost 5 bases and 4 bases respectively, with 14 bases between them. For the CDR3, the DNA is TGTGCCAGCAGCACGAACGACAGGACCTATGGCTACACCTTC. Amino acid sequence: CASSTNDRTYGYTF.

The chain is built from TRBV6-6 and TRBJ1-5; maybe TRBD1 (5 bases). This CDR3 has 16 amino acids. Trimming removed 7 bases from V and 7 bases from J, with 23 bases in between. In germline, CDR1 is MNHNY, CDR2 SVGAGI (reference sequence). CDR3 sequence reads: CASTRYPGERSQPQHF. CDR3 DNA sequence: TGTGCCAGCACCCGCTACCCGGGGGAAAGGTCCCAGCCCCAGCATTTT.

This chain joins TRBV19 and TRBJ2-7, with TRBD2 identical over 8 bases. CDR3 length: 18 residues. CDR1 is LNHDA, CDR2 SQIVND, per germline (reference sequence). J gave up 0 bases and V 2 bases, and 12 bases lay outside the gene matches. The chain's CDR3 is CASSIKAQRGLSSYEQYF. Written as DNA, the CDR3 is TGTGCCAGTAGTATAAAGGCCCAGCGGGGGCTAAGCTCCTACGAGCAGTACTTC.

The genes are TRBV18 and TRBJ1-1, with 8 bases lining up with TRBD1. CDR1 and CDR2 from the germline V gene are KGHSH and LQKENI. The J segment lost 11 bases and the V segment lost 3 bases, leaving 8 bases of the junction unmatched. This CDR3 contains 13 residues. The CDR3 protein is CASSPGQVLSAFF. Here the CDR3 DNA reads TGTGCCAGCTCACCGGGACAGGTATTATCGGCTTTCTTT. Together with reference TRBV18 and TRBJ1-1, the CDR3 gives the full variable domain: NAGVMQNPRHLVRRRGQEARLRCSPMKGHSHVYWYRQLPEEGLKFMVYLQKENIIDESGMPKERFSAEFPKEGPSILRIQQVVRGDSAAYFCASSPGQVLSAFFGQGTRLTVV.

V and J are TRBV6-5 and TRBJ1-1; 8 bases map to TRBD1. CDR1 and CDR2 (germline): MNHEY, SVGAGI. CDR3 length: 13 amino acids. V shed 11 bases, J shed 1 base, and the junction held 6 bases outside the gene matches. CDR3 bases: TGTGCCGTCCTCGGACAGGGGAACACTGAAGCTTTCTTT. Amino acid sequence: CAVLGQGNTEAFF.

This CDR3 is CASSPTGGSTNEKLFF. The CDR3 DNA reads TGTGCCAGCTCACCAACAGGGGGTTCGACTAATGAAAAACTGTTTTTT. The chain couples TRBV18 to TRBJ1-4; TRBD1 matches 8 bases. Losses at the gene ends were 2 bases for V and 2 bases for J; bases not matched to a gene: 4. CDR1 is KGHSH, CDR2 LQKENI, per germline. The CDR3 runs to 16 residues.

The genes are TRBV6-5 and TRBJ2-1; 9 bases line up with TRBD1. CDR3 length: 15 amino acids. The J segment lost 7 bases and the V segment lost 3 bases, leaving 7 bases of the junction unmatched. Per the germline V gene, CDR1 is MNHEY and CDR2 is SVGAGI. The CDR3 bases are TGTGCCAGCAGTTATCCCGGGACAGGGATTAATGAGCAGTTCTTC. Translation: CASSYPGTGINEQFF.

This rearrangement joins TRBV11-2 to TRBJ1-1; 7 bases map to TRBD1. V shed 5 bases, J shed 0 bases, and the junction held 9 bases outside the gene matches. This CDR3 has 16 residues. Germline lookup yields CDR1 SGHAT and CDR2 FQNNGV. CDR3 DNA: TGTGCCAGCAGCCCCCGACAGGGAACTATGAACACTGAAGCTTTCTTT. Its protein product is CASSPRQGTMNTEAFF.

The gene calls are TRBV6-6 and TRBJ2-1; TRBD2 matches at 9 bases. After removal of 6 bases from V and 3 bases from J, the junction contained 9 bases not matched to a gene. The CDR3 is made up of 16 amino acids. Germline assignment: CDR1 MNHNY and CDR2 SVGAGI (reference sequence). CDR3 loop: CASRSTTSGFYNEQFF. The CDR3 DNA sequence: TGTGCCAGCAGGTCGACGACTAGCGGCTTCTACAATGAGCAGTTCTTC.

This sequence joins TRBV29-1 and TRBJ1-1; a possible D gene is TRBD1 (5 bases). This CDR3 has 12 residues. Germline values: CDR1 SQVTM, CDR2 ANQGSEA. The ends were cut back, 7 bases at V and 11 bases at J, with 20 bases in the middle. The CDR3 region is CSALTHGGVAFF. The CDR3 bases are TGCAGCGCCCTCACTCACGGGGGAGTCGCTTTCTTT.

J is TRBJ1-2 and V is TRBV27; D is unresolved. The CDR3 runs 14 residues. The V end lost 5 bases, the J end lost 8 bases, and 18 bases lay between the germline ends. CDR1 is MNHEY and CDR2 is SMNVEV in the germline V gene (reference sequence). CDR3 residues: CASSHSDREVGYTF. The CDR3 DNA sequence: TGTGCCAGCAGTCATTCTGATAGAGAGGTCGGCTACACCTTC.

V usage is TRBV6-4 and J usage is TRBJ2-3, with TRBD1 matching 8 bases. Germline CDR1 is MRHNA and CDR2 is SNTAGT. The CDR3 covers 17 residues. V was clipped by 10 bases and J by 4 bases; unmatched bases: 19. The CDR3 region is CATKRTPGQEGADTQYF. CDR3 nucleotide sequence: TGTGCCACCAAGCGAACGCCGGGACAGGAGGGAGCAGATACGCAGTATTTT.

The chain links TRBV5-1 to TRBJ1-6, with 7 bases aligning to TRBD1. Trimming at V came to 3 bases and at J to 14 bases, leaving 5 bases not matched to a gene. Germline V CDR1 and CDR2: SGHRS, YFSETQ. CDR3 length: 12 amino acids. CDR3 sequence (DNA): TGCGCCAGCAGCTATACAGGGGTGGCCCTCCACTTT. Translation: CASSYTGVALHF.

This clone has just one count. The V and J genes are TRBV6-4 and TRBJ2-3, with 12 bases fitting TRBD2. The trim removed 2 bases at V and 0 bases at J, leaving 0 bases unmatched. Germline CDR1 reads MRHNA; CDR2 reads SNTAGT. There are 16 residues in the CDR3. The CDR3 region is CASSDGTSGSTDTQYF. CDR3 in DNA: TGTGCCAGCAGTGACGGGACTAGCGGGAGCACAGATACGCAGTATTTT.

The sample holds a few counts of this clone. This chain joins TRBV6-5 and TRBJ2-1, with TRBD2 as a possible D gene (6 bases). The V end lost 6 bases, the J end lost 7 bases, and 19 bases lay between the germline ends. Germline values: CDR1 MNHEY, CDR2 SVGAGI. The CDR3 contains 15 residues. The CDR3 region is CASRKDGTQTNEQFF. The CDR3 nucleotides read TGTGCCAGCAGGAAAGACGGGACTCAAACTAATGAGCAGTTCTTC.

The rearrangement links TRBV7-8 to TRBJ2-7, with TRBD1 matching 8 bases. The CDR3 extends over 16 amino acids. J lost 4 bases, V lost 1 base, and 9 bases had no gene match. Looked up from germline, CDR1 is SGHVS and CDR2 is FQNEAQ. The CDR3 nucleotides are TGTGCCAGCAGCTTAGGAGGGGGGCAGGGGGCTTACGAGCAGTACTTC. Amino acid sequence: CASSLGGGQGAYEQYF. Looking up the rest from reference TRBV7-8 and TRBJ2-7 gives the full variable domain: GAGVSQSPRYKVAKRGQDVALRCDPISGHVSLFWYQQALGQGPEFLTYFQNEAQLDKSGLPSDRFFAERPEGSVSTLKIQRTQQEDSAVYLCASSLGGGQGAYEQYFGPGTRLTVT.

This sequence joins TRBV3-1 (or the pseudogene TRBV3-2) and TRBJ2-3; D uncertain. V was cut by 4 bases and J by 4 bases, with 15 bases left in between. This CDR3 has 15 residues. The germline gives CDR1 LGHDT, CDR2 YNNKEL (reference sequence). The CDR3, as DNA: TGTGCCAGCAGCCCTGCGGTCGCAGTGGCAGATACGCAGTATTTT. This gives the protein CASSPAVAVADTQYF.